One T cell receptor (beta chain) is described in this entry. Method: immunoSEQ multiplex PCR; TCRdb's copy keeps in-frame clones and lacks some. Of roughly 97,000 clones detected, 60% to 75% appear once; the ten largest clones hold 2.8%. This entry comes from a study of radiotherapy plus CTLA-4 blockade in lung cancer. The junction had 11 bases not matched to a gene; V was cut back by 0 bases and J by 6 bases. The CDR3 runs to 17 residues. Germline V gene data show CDR1 as SGHNT and CDR2 as YYREEE (reference sequence). The gene calls are TRBV5-4 and TRBJ1-2; TRBD1 agrees at 10 bases. The receptor was isolated from a human donor with non-small cell lung cancer who had a partial response to radiotherapy plus ipilimumab. Some clones in this sample may be carry-over from other donors' samples. The sequencing used peripheral blood, collected from a patient treated with radiotherapy plus ipilimumab. In nucleotides, the CDR3 is TGTGCCAGCAGCTTGGCCTGGGCGGGACAGGGGAGCCATGGCTACACCTTC. This translates into CASSLAWAGQGSHGYTF. Variable domain in full (rest from reference TRBV5-4 and TRBJ1-2): ETGVTQSPTHLIKTRGQQVTLRCSSQSGHNTVSWYQQALGQGPQFIFQYYREEENGRGNFPPRFSGLQFPNYSSELNVNALELDDSALYLCASSLAWAGQGSHGYTFGSGTRLTVV.